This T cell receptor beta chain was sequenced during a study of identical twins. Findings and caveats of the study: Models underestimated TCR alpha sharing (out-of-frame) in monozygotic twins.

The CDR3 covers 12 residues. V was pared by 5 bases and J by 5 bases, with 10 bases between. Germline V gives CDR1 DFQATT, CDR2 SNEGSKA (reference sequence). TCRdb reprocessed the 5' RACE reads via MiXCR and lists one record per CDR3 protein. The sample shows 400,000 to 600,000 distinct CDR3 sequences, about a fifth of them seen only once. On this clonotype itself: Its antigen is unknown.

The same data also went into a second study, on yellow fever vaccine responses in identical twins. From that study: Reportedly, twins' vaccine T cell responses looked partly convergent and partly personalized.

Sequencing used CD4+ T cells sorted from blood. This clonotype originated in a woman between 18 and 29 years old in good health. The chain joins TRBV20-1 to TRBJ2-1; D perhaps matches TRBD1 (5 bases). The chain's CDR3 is CSAGQKNNEQFF. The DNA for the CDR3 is TGCAGTGCTGGACAAAAGAACAATGAGCAGTTCTTC.